Below, 21 T cell receptor beta chains from the same sample are listed, as sequenced in a study of T cell responses to AZD1222 COVID-19 vaccine (dated by TCRdb to about 2021). Libraries were prepared through the immunoSEQ multiplex PCR assay. TCRdb took this table from immuneACCESS and kept in-frame rearrangements with V and J called. Such tables lack part of the clones; where checked against another copy, unresolved V genes explain under half of the gap, and the rest is unexplained. In all, the sample holds 26,000 or so clones, and approximately 90% of those were seen once. In total, the top ten clones hold approximately 8.1% of the sample. This specimen's time point label, per the study, means: about 28 days (+/-7) after the second vaccine dose. Specimen: peripheral blood, collected 28 days after the second AZD1222 dose. The source is an adult who received the AZD1222 COVID-19 vaccine.

CDR3 bases: TGTGCCACCAGCAGAGATGTGCGGCTGACCTCTGGAAACACCATATATTTT. Amino acid sequence: CATSRDVRLTSGNTIYF. The chain combines TRBV15 with TRBJ1-3; D remains unclear. Germline CDR1 reads LNHNV; CDR2 reads YYDKDF (reference sequence). The CDR3 loop spans 17 amino acids. Trimming removed 0 bases from V and 0 bases from J, with 12 bases in between. The entire variable domain, with the rest obtained from reference TRBV15 and TRBJ1-3, is as follows: DAMVIQNPRYQVTQFGKPVTLSCSQTLNHNVMYWYQQKSSQAPKLLFHYYDKDFNNEADTPDNFQSRRPNTSFCFLDIRSPGLGDTAMYLCATSRDVRLTSGNTIYFGEGSWLTVV.

This clone came up a few times. The rearrangement uses TRBV4-3 and TRBJ1-5, with D unresolved. The CDR3 is 16 amino acids. The germline V gene encodes CDR1 LGHNA and CDR2 YSLEER. V was trimmed by 0 bases and J by 5 bases, leaving 14 bases between them. The DNA for the CDR3 is TGCGCCAGCAGCCAAGACCGTATGGGCCCCGATCAGCCCCAGCATTTT. Translated, it gives CASSQDRMGPDQPQHF.

This chain links TRBV7-6 with TRBJ1-2, with TRBD1 identical over 8 bases. The germline gives CDR1 SGHVS, CDR2 FNYEAQ. V lost 3 bases to trimming and J lost 4 bases; unmatched junction nucleotides: 7. The CDR3 runs to 15 residues. CDR3 in DNA: TGTGCCAGCAGCTTGGGGACAGGAAATTCCTATGGCTACACCTTC. This gives the protein CASSLGTGNSYGYTF.

The chain links TRBV28 to TRBJ1-3; 7 bases agree with TRBD1. Germline V gives CDR1 MDHEN, CDR2 SYDVKM. The CDR3 sequence is 15 residues long. With 2 bases clipped from V and 4 bases from J, the junction kept 5 bases outside the gene matches. The CDR3 reads CASSLDRAGGNTIYF. Written as DNA, the CDR3 is TGTGCCAGCAGTTTAGACAGGGCTGGGGGAAACACCATATATTTT.

The chain recombines TRBV10-3 with TRBJ2-7, with 8 bases matching TRBD1. V trimming: 7 bases; J trimming: 3 bases; junction bases outside the gene matches: 8. The CDR3 covers 14 residues. Germline assignment: CDR1 ENHRY and CDR2 SYGVKD. Written as DNA, the CDR3 is TGTGCCATCACCCCCGGGACAGGATTCTACGAGCAGTACTTC. Amino acid sequence: CAITPGTGFYEQYF.

The chain employs TRBV7-9 and TRBJ2-1, with 9 bases lining up with TRBD1. V was clipped by 2 bases and J by 6 bases; unmatched bases: 2. Germline V CDR1 and CDR2: SEHNR, FQNEAQ (reference sequence). The CDR3 length is 14 residues. The CDR3 DNA reads TGTGCCAGCAGCTTACCGGGACAGGGCAATGAGCAGTTCTTC. As protein: CASSLPGQGNEQFF.

The V and J genes are TRBV14 and TRBJ2-2, with 8 bases identical to TRBD1. V shed 5 bases, J shed 5 bases, and the junction held 4 bases outside the gene matches. CDR3 length: 14 amino acids. Germline values: CDR1 SGHDN, CDR2 FVKESK. As DNA, the CDR3 is TGTGCCAGCAGCGGCAGGGGGCGAACCGGGGAGCTGTTTTTT. Translating it yields CASSGRGRTGELFF.

The chain joins TRBV7-9 to TRBJ2-3; D gene uncertain. The germline V gene has CDR1 SEHNR and CDR2 FQNEAQ (reference sequence). V lost 1 base, J lost 4 bases, and 12 bases lay in between. This CDR3 spans 15 amino acids. DNA of the CDR3: TGTGCCAGCAGCTTAGATGGAAGGGCCCCAGATACGCAGTATTTT. This codes for CASSLDGRAPDTQYF.

On this clone: Germline and junction disagree at one end, which may indicate a read error. The rearrangement links TRBV14 to TRBJ1-5, with D unclear. The CDR3 runs to 14 residues. Germline CDR1 is SGHDN and CDR2 is FVKESK. The CDR3, as DNA: TGTGCCAGCAGCAAAGAGAATAGCAATCAGCCCCAGCATTTT. Translating it yields CASSKENSNQPQHF.

The rearrangement joins TRBV5-1 to TRBJ2-1; D ambiguous. Looked up from germline, CDR1 is SGHRS and CDR2 is YFSETQ. V was cut by 0 bases and J by 6 bases, with 10 bases left in between. The CDR3 contains 14 residues. This CDR3 reads CASSLEVDPNEQFF. CDR3 nucleotides: TGCGCCAGCAGCTTGGAGGTAGATCCCAATGAGCAGTTCTTC.

The chain is built from TRBV7-6 and TRBJ1-6; 9 nucleotides line up with TRBD1. The CDR3 consists of 15 residues. Germline V CDR1 and CDR2: SGHVS, FNYEAQ. With V trimmed by 5 bases and J by 7 bases, 6 bases remained unmatched. CDR3 in amino acids: CASSQNRGQNSPLHF. For the CDR3, the DNA is TGTGCCAGCAGCCAGAACAGGGGGCAAAATTCACCCCTCCACTTT.

This chain links TRBV28 with TRBJ1-1, with no clear D. Germline CDR1 MDHEN, CDR2 SYDVKM. CDR3 length: 13 residues. Trimming removed 3 bases at V and 0 bases at J, with 5 bases between. The CDR3 sequence is CASSLGMNTEAFF. CDR3 in DNA: TGTGCCAGCAGTTTGGGGATGAACACTGAAGCTTTCTTT.

V usage is TRBV28 and J usage is TRBJ2-5, with TRBD1 identical over 8 bases. The J segment lost 2 bases and the V segment lost 2 bases, leaving 1 base of the junction unmatched. CDR1 and CDR2 from the germline V gene are MDHEN and SYDVKM. The CDR3 has 14 amino acids. The CDR3 DNA reads TGTGCCAGCAGTTTACAGGGGGCGCAAGAGACCCAGTACTTC. Protein sequence: CASSLQGAQETQYF.

CDR3 loop: CASSNGITQYF. CDR3 coding DNA: TGTGCCAGCAGTAACGGGATTACGCAGTATTTT. The genes are TRBV6-5 and TRBJ2-3; weak D call: TRBD2 (5 bases). Germline loops: CDR1 MNHEY, CDR2 SVGAGI. The CDR3 covers 11 residues. Trimming removed 5 bases at V and 8 bases at J, with 8 bases between.

The chain has TRBV5-4 and TRBJ1-5; TRBD1 might be the D (5 bases). The germline gives CDR1 SGHNT, CDR2 YYREEE (reference sequence). This CDR3 contains 13 residues. Trimming pared 0 bases from V and 13 bases from J, leaving 14 bases between. CDR3 loop: CASSLDLLGAQHF. The CDR3 region has the DNA TGTGCCAGCAGCTTGGACCTTCTAGGGGCTCAGCATTTT.

The chain has TRBV11-2 and TRBJ2-5; D not certain. Trimming cost V 1 base and J 4 bases, with 10 bases left between them. This CDR3 has 14 amino acids. In germline, CDR1 is SGHAT, CDR2 FQNNGV. The CDR3 bases are TGTGCCAGCAGCTTAGGCCGGCGAACAGAGACCCAGTACTTC. Translating gives CASSLGRRTETQYF.

The chain has TRBV18 and TRBJ2-3, with a tentative D call TRBD2 (5 bases). This CDR3 spans 14 amino acids. The V end lost 4 bases, the J end lost 0 bases, and 8 bases lay between the germline ends. The germline V gene encodes CDR1 KGHSH and CDR2 LQKENI. For the CDR3, the DNA is TGTGCCAGCTCACGGCGGACTAGCACAGATACGCAGTATTTT. Amino acids: CASSRRTSTDTQYF.

This chain joins TRBV27 and TRBJ2-4; 8 bases align to TRBD2. Trimming took 5 bases from V and 1 from J; bases not matched to a gene: 4. Germline CDR1 is MNHEY and CDR2 is SMNVEV (reference sequence). This CDR3 comprises 15 residues. CDR3 DNA: TGTGCCAGCAGTACAATAGCGGGGGCCAAAAACATTCAGTACTTC. It is translated as CASSTIAGAKNIQYF.

V usage is TRBV28 and J usage is TRBJ2-2; the match to TRBD1 covers 8 bases. V trimming: 1 base; J trimming: 2 bases; junction bases outside the gene matches: 6. CDR3 length: 17 amino acids. The germline V gene encodes CDR1 MDHEN and CDR2 SYDVKM. Here the CDR3 DNA reads TGTGCCAGCAGTTTATTGAGACAGGGGCCCAACACCGGGGAGCTGTTTTTT. Translating it yields CASSLLRQGPNTGELFF. Filled out from reference TRBV28 and TRBJ2-2, the complete variable domain reads DVKVTQSSRYLVKRTGEKVFLECVQDMDHENMFWYRQDPGLGLRLIYFSYDVKMKEKGDIPEGYSVSREKKERFSLILESASTNQTSMYLCASSLLRQGPNTGELFFGEGSRLTVL.

V gene TRBV25-1 combines with J gene TRBJ2-5, with 11 bases identical to TRBD2. Germline trimming cut 4 bases from V and 0 bases from J; bases unmatched to any gene: 7. This CDR3 contains 17 residues. Per germline, CDR1 MGHDK and CDR2 SYGVNS. The CDR3 nucleotides read TGTGCCAGCAGTGCGGTACTAGCGGGGGCCTACCAAGAGACCCAGTACTTC. This encodes CASSAVLAGAYQETQYF. Supplemented by reference TRBV25-1 and TRBJ2-5, the full variable domain reads EADIYQTPRYLVIGTGKKITLECSQTMGHDKMYWYQQDPGMELHLIHYSYGVNSTEKGDLSSESTVSRIRTEHFPLTLESARPSHTSQYLCASSAVLAGAYQETQYFGPGTRLLVL.

The chain is built from TRBV6-2 or TRBV6-3 and TRBJ2-7, with 9 bases matching TRBD2. Germline lookup yields CDR1 MNHEY and CDR2 SVGEGT. The CDR3 is made up of 19 amino acids. The V segment lost 2 bases and the J segment 0 bases; nucleotides outside the gene matches: 14. CDR3 residues: CASSYVTLLLAGSSYEQYF. The CDR3 DNA reads TGTGCCAGCAGTTACGTTACCCTGTTGCTAGCGGGGAGCTCCTACGAGCAGTACTTC.